A single sample is the source of the 22 T cell receptor beta chains below, sequenced in a study of cytomegalovirus exposure and HLA in healthy donors. The repertoire was sequenced with immunoSEQ multiplex PCR; TCRdb's copy has only in-frame clones and lacks some. The sample lists under 300,000 clones, around 85% occurring once. Sequencing was done on a sample of PBMCs. The receptor source for this set is a woman between 18 and 29 years old in good health and CMV-seronegative.

The V and J genes are TRBV15 and TRBJ2-4, with no clear D. The CDR3 is 17 residues long. Trimming shortened V by 0 bases and J by 7 bases, and 19 bases separated the two germline ends. Germline assignment: CDR1 LNHNV and CDR2 YYDKDF (reference sequence). Written as DNA, the CDR3 is TGTGCCACCAGCAGAGATGTCGGGTTTCAGCCAAGGAACATTCAGTACTTC. It is translated as CATSRDVGFQPRNIQYF.

The sample holds a few counts of this clone. This chain uses TRBV5-4 with TRBJ2-1, with 8 bases aligning to TRBD2. The CDR3 loop spans 16 amino acids. Looked up from germline, CDR1 is SGHNT and CDR2 is YYREEE (reference sequence). V gave up 3 bases and J gave up 4 bases; unmatched junction bases: 9. CDR3 nucleotide sequence: TGTGCCAGCAGCTCGTGGTCGGGAGGGGGGTACAATGAGCAGTTCTTC. This encodes CASSSWSGGGYNEQFF.

The chain recombines TRBV11-1 with TRBJ2-1, with a tentative D call TRBD2 (6 bases). V dropped 4 bases and J dropped 7 bases, with 20 bases sitting between them. Germline V CDR1 and CDR2: SGHAT, FQDESV (reference sequence). The CDR3 totals 16 residues. DNA of the CDR3: TGTGCCAGCAGCTCCCGCGGGGTTAGCGTGGGAAATGAGCAGTTCTTC. It is translated as CASSSRGVSVGNEQFF.

The chain is built from TRBV29-1 and TRBJ2-7, with D uncertain. Germline V gene lookup returns CDR1 SQVTM and CDR2 ANQGSEA. The CDR3 runs to 13 residues. Between the trimmed V and J ends, which lost 3 bases and 0 bases, there was a span of 9 bases. CDR3 nucleotide sequence: TGCAGCGTTGAGTTCCGAGACTCCTACGAGCAGTACTTC. Translated: CSVEFRDSYEQYF.

V gene TRBV2 combines with J gene TRBJ1-1; 11 bases fit TRBD1. Germline lookup yields CDR1 SNHLY and CDR2 FYNNEI. The CDR3 length is 17 residues. Trimming at V came to 5 bases and at J to 4 bases, leaving 12 bases not matched to a gene. In nucleotides, the CDR3 is TGTGCCAGCAGTACTCCATACAGGACAGGGGGCCTCACTGAAGCTTTCTTT. This gives the protein CASSTPYRTGGLTEAFF.

This rearrangement joins TRBV5-1 to TRBJ2-7; 14 positions agree with TRBD2. CDR3 length: 17 amino acids. The germline CDR1 and CDR2 sequences are SGHRS and YFSETQ. The ends lost 2 bases at V and 3 bases at J; junction bases unmatched: 7. The CDR3 sequence is CASSFYRTSGGFYEQYF. The CDR3 bases are TGCGCCAGCAGCTTCTACCGGACTAGCGGGGGGTTCTACGAGCAGTACTTC.

There are a few counts of this clone. The chain has TRBV5-1 and TRBJ1-5; 8 bases align to TRBD1. Losses at the gene ends were 4 bases for V and 5 bases for J; bases not matched to a gene: 5. The CDR3 extends over 14 amino acids. CDR1 SGHRS and CDR2 YFSETQ come from the germline V gene. CDR3 sequence reads: CASSPGQEDQPQHF. The CDR3 nucleotides are TGCGCCAGCAGCCCGGGACAGGAAGATCAGCCCCAGCATTTT.

The chain recombines TRBV10-3 with TRBJ1-1; weak D call: TRBD1 (6 bases). Germline V CDR1 and CDR2: ENHRY, SYGVKD. V lost 2 bases and J lost 7, with 8 bases in between. The CDR3 is 12 residues long. This CDR3 reads CAISERQDEAFF. CDR3 nucleotides: TGTGCCATCAGTGAGCGACAGGATGAAGCTTTCTTT.

The chain is built from TRBV11-2 and TRBJ2-3; TRBD2 is a possible D gene (5 bases). The CDR3 contains 16 residues. Germline V gives CDR1 SGHAT, CDR2 FQNNGV. Trimming took off 1 base at V and 0 bases at J, with 11 bases between the two ends. As DNA, the CDR3 is TGTGCCAGCAGCTTAGGGGCTAGCCTTAGCACAGATACGCAGTATTTT. Translating gives CASSLGASLSTDTQYF. The complete variable domain, with remaining parts taken from reference TRBV11-2 and TRBJ2-3, reads EAGVAQSPRYKIIEKRQSVAFWCNPISGHATLYWYQQILGQGPKLLIQFQNNGVVDDSQLPKDRFSAERLKGVDSTLKIQPAKLEDSAVYLCASSLGASLSTDTQYFGPGTRLTVL.

The CDR3 region has the DNA TGCGCCAGCAGCTTGGAGGGCAGGGGAAGCAATCAGCCCCAGCATTTT. It codes for CASSLEGRGSNQPQHF. The chain links TRBV5-1 to TRBJ1-5; D is possibly TRBD1 (6 bases). The CDR3 spans 16 residues. The V gene lost 0 bases and the J gene lost 1 base, with 11 bases spanning the gap. Germline V gives CDR1 SGHRS, CDR2 YFSETQ.

The chain uses TRBV5-4 and TRBJ2-7; D ambiguous. Per germline, CDR1 SGHNT and CDR2 YYREEE (reference sequence). The CDR3 extends over 12 amino acids. The V and J ends lost 1 base and 6 bases respectively, with 8 bases between them. CDR3: CASSLLSGEQYF. CDR3 nucleotide sequence: TGTGCCAGCAGCTTGCTTTCGGGCGAGCAGTACTTC. Combining the CDR3 with reference TRBV5-4 and TRBJ2-7 gives the whole variable domain ETGVTQSPTHLIKTRGQQVTLRCSSQSGHNTVSWYQQALGQGPQFIFQYYREEENGRGNFPPRFSGLQFPNYSSELNVNALELDDSALYLCASSLLSGEQYFGPGTRLTVT.

The rearrangement joins TRBV2 to TRBJ1-5; 12 nucleotides match TRBD1. Germline trimming cut 4 bases from V and 3 bases from J; bases unmatched to any gene: 13. This CDR3 is 19 amino acids long. The germline gives CDR1 SNHLY, CDR2 FYNNEI. CDR3 loop: CASSAPGTGGSWDNQPQHF. The CDR3 DNA follows: TGTGCCAGCAGTGCGCCCGGGACAGGGGGCAGTTGGGACAATCAGCCCCAGCATTTT.

This rearrangement joins TRBV7-2 to TRBJ1-6; D not certain. The CDR3 length is 17 residues. Deletions cut 1 base from V and 0 bases from J, with 10 bases between. Looked up from germline, CDR1 is SGHTA and CDR2 is FQGNSA. This chain's CDR3 is CASSLVGWSSYNSPLHF. The CDR3 DNA is TGTGCCAGCAGCTTAGTTGGATGGAGCTCCTATAATTCACCCCTCCACTTT. The variable domain in full, with the rest retrieved from reference TRBV7-2 and TRBJ1-6, is GAGVSQSPSNKVTEKGKDVELRCDPISGHTALYWYRQSLGQGLEFLIYFQGNSAPDKSGLPSDRFSAERTGGSVSTLTIQRTQQEDSAVYLCASSLVGWSSYNSPLHFGNGTRLTVT.

This clone was observed a handful of times. J is TRBJ1-2 and V is TRBV6-6, with D possibly matching TRBD1 (5 bases). V was clipped by 5 bases and J by 4 bases, with 20 bases between them. Germline CDR1 MNHNY, CDR2 SVGAGI (reference sequence). This CDR3 spans 16 amino acids. CDR3 DNA sequence: TGTGCCAGCAGTCTAGGCCCCCCAAGGGACTTCTATGGCTACACCTTC. It translates to CASSLGPPRDFYGYTF.

This chain uses TRBV6-5 with TRBJ1-5; D remains unclear. The CDR3 has 14 residues. CDR1 MNHEY and CDR2 SVGAGI come from the germline V gene. V lost 6 bases, J lost 6 bases, and 15 bases lay in between. CDR3 sequence reads: CASREAPAGQPQHF. CDR3 nucleotides: TGTGCCAGCAGGGAGGCCCCCGCGGGTCAGCCCCAGCATTTT.

The chain employs TRBV9 and TRBJ1-1; 7 bases align to TRBD1. Germline CDR1 SGDLS, CDR2 YYNGEE. This CDR3 has 15 residues. The J segment lost 0 bases and the V segment lost 3 bases, leaving 5 bases of the junction unmatched. The CDR3 spells CASSDRDSMNTEAFF. The DNA for the CDR3 is TGTGCCAGCAGCGACCGGGACAGCATGAACACTGAAGCTTTCTTT.

The V call is TRBV27, the J call TRBJ1-5; D is ambiguous. V was clipped by 0 bases and J by 5 bases, with 5 bases between them. CDR3 length: 13 residues. Germline CDR1 and CDR2: MNHEY and SMNVEV (reference sequence). CDR3 DNA sequence: TGTGCCAGCAGTTTATCCCTTTATCAGCCCCAGCATTTT. It is translated as CASSLSLYQPQHF.

This sequence joins TRBV4-1 and TRBJ2-7; perhaps TRBD2 as D (6 bases). The CDR3 loop spans 14 amino acids. Trimming pared 0 bases from V and 0 bases from J, leaving 6 bases between. Germline V gene sequence: CDR1 MGHRA, CDR2 YSYEKL. CDR3 protein: CASSQEEGSYEQYF. For the CDR3, the DNA is TGCGCCAGCAGCCAAGAGGAGGGCTCCTACGAGCAGTACTTC.

The CDR3 sequence: CASSLEGLGAPYEQYF. CDR3 nucleotides: TGTGCCAGCAGCCTCGAGGGACTCGGGGCTCCATACGAGCAGTACTTC. The chain is built from TRBV13 and TRBJ2-7, with D perhaps matching TRBD2 (6 bases). With 5 bases removed from V and 4 bases from J, the gap between germline ends came to 21 bases. Germline values: CDR1 PRHDT, CDR2 FYEKMQ (reference sequence). This CDR3 is 16 amino acids long. Full variable domain (remainder filled in from reference TRBV13 and TRBJ2-7): AAGVIQSPRHLIKEKRETATLKCYPIPRHDTVYWYQQGPGQDPQFLISFYEKMQSDKGSIPDRFSAQQFSDYHSELNMSSLELGDSALYFCASSLEGLGAPYEQYFGPGTRLTVT.

V gene TRBV28 combines with J gene TRBJ2-7; 7 bases align to TRBD1. V gave up 6 bases and J gave up 9 bases; unmatched junction bases: 11. The CDR3 is 13 residues long. CDR1 is MDHEN and CDR2 is SYDVKM in the germline V gene. The CDR3 region has the DNA TGTGCCAGCAGCCTAGAACAGGGGCTGGGGCAGTACTTC. Amino acid sequence: CASSLEQGLGQYF.

This clone was seen a handful of times. V and J are TRBV19 and TRBJ1-2; 9 bases fit TRBD1. Trimming took 5 bases from V and 4 from J; bases not matched to a gene: 8. Germline V gives CDR1 LNHDA, CDR2 SQIVND (reference sequence). The CDR3 totals 15 residues. The DNA for the CDR3 is TGTGCCAGTAGTCCCTCCACAGGGGGCGGCTATGGCTACACCTTC. This gives the protein CASSPSTGGGYGYTF.

The chain joins TRBV7-9 to TRBJ2-7; D is perhaps TRBD1 (6 bases). Trimming pared 1 base from V and 3 bases from J, leaving 10 bases between. CDR1 is SEHNR, CDR2 FQNEAQ, per germline (reference sequence). The CDR3 has 14 residues. In DNA, the CDR3 is TGTGCCAGCAGCTTAGGAGGGGGTGGCTACGAGCAGTACTTC. Translation gives CASSLGGGGYEQYF.